Shown below are 5 T cell receptor beta chains from a single sample sequenced in a study of shared clonotypes between healthy human individuals. Positively selected for CCR7, the CD45RO-negative cells used as naive CD8 cells excluded terminally differentiated effector memory CD45RA+ cells. Using immunoSEQ multiplex PCR, the repertoire was profiled, and TCRdb retains in-frame clones only, with some absent. This sample has 2 million or so clones, with about 95% found just once. Sequenced: naive CD8+ T cells sorted from blood. These receptors were taken from a man aged 18 to 30 in good health.

The chain employs TRBV9 and TRBJ1-5; perhaps TRBD1 as D (5 bases). Germline assignment: CDR1 SGDLS and CDR2 YYNGEE. This CDR3 contains 15 residues. V was pared by 3 bases and J by 5 bases, with 15 bases between. DNA for the CDR3: TGTGCCAGCAGCGCTGCAGGGTCCGGCGATCAGCCCCAGCATTTT. This codes for CASSAAGSGDQPQHF. Full variable domain (missing parts from reference TRBV9 and TRBJ1-5): DSGVTQTPKHLITATGQRVTLRCSPRSGDLSVYWYQQSLDQGLQFLIQYYNGEERAKGNILERFSAQQFPDLHSELNLSSLELGDSALYFCASSAAGSGDQPQHFGDGTRLSIL.

This clone was seen only once. J is TRBJ1-1 and V is TRBV9, with 7 bases aligning to TRBD1. There are 13 residues in the CDR3. The V segment lost 3 bases and the J segment 5 bases; nucleotides outside the gene matches: 4. CDR1 SGDLS and CDR2 YYNGEE come from the germline V gene. The CDR3 nucleotides read TGTGCCAGCAGCGCCCCGACAGGGACTGAAGCTTTCTTT. Encoded protein: CASSAPTGTEAFF.

CDR3: CASSSLAEVVNEQFF. DNA of the CDR3: TGTGCCAGCAGCTCCCTAGCGGAGGTGGTGAATGAGCAGTTCTTC. This chain joins TRBV13 and TRBJ2-1, with 7 bases lining up with TRBD2. The junction had 10 bases not matched to a gene; V was cut back by 4 bases and J by 7 bases. This CDR3 has 15 residues. The germline gives CDR1 PRHDT, CDR2 FYEKMQ (reference sequence).

For this clone: The same CDR3 can be traced to other DNA sequences in this sample. This chain connects TRBV28 to TRBJ2-1; possible D gene TRBD1, 6 bases. V was trimmed by 5 bases and J by 5 bases, leaving 13 bases between them. The CDR3 totals 14 residues. Germline CDR1 reads MDHEN; CDR2 reads SYDVKM. CDR3 sequence reads: CASSLTGGDNEQFF. In DNA, the CDR3 is TGTGCCAGCAGTCTGACAGGCGGCGACAATGAGCAGTTCTTC.

This sequence joins TRBV6-5 and TRBJ2-7; D tentatively fits TRBD1 or TRBD2 (5 bases each). The CDR3 is 15 residues long. Trimming left V 2 bases short and J 2 bases short, with 13 bases between. The V gene's germline CDR1 is MNHEY and CDR2 SVGAGI. DNA for the CDR3: TGTGCCAGCAGTTACGGGGACGGCTTCGCCTACGAGCAGTACTTC. It translates to CASSYGDGFAYEQYF.